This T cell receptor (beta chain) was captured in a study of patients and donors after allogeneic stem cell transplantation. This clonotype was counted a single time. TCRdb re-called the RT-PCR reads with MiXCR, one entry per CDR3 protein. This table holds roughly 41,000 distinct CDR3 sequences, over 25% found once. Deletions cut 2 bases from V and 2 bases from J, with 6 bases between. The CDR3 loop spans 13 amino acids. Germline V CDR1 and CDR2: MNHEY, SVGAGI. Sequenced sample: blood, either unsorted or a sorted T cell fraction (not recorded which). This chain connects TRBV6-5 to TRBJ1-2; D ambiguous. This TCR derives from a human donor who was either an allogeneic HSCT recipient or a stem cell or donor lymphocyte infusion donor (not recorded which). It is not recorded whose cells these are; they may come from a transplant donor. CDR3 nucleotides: TGTGCCAGCAGTTACGGTAGGAACTATGGCTACACCTTC. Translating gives CASSYGRNYGYTF.